The 4 T cell receptor beta chains below all came from one sample that was sequenced in a study of OX40 agonist ivuxolimab in advanced cancers. The data were produced by immunoSEQ multiplex PCR, yet TCRdb's version contains in-frame clones alone and is incomplete. The data contain tens of thousands of clones, 70% to 90% of them singletons. This material consisted of CD4+ or CD8+ T cells sorted from blood, taken in a trial of the OX40 agonist ivuxolimab. The receptors shown here come from an adult with an advanced solid tumor such as melanoma, head and neck, liver or kidney cancer.

This clone occurred a few times. The V and J genes are TRBV5-1 and TRBJ2-5, with 7 bases that match TRBD1. CDR3 length: 13 amino acids. J gave up 3 bases and V 7 bases, and 6 bases lay outside the gene matches. The germline V gene encodes CDR1 SGHRS and CDR2 YFSETQ. The CDR3 protein is CASSGQTKETQYF. The CDR3, as DNA: TGCGCCAGCTCGGGACAGACAAAAGAGACCCAGTACTTC.

The chain links TRBV5-1 to TRBJ2-1; 7 bases align to TRBD2. Trimming took 2 bases from V and 4 from J; bases not matched to a gene: 6. This CDR3 is built from 15 residues. Germline CDR1 reads SGHRS; CDR2 reads YFSETQ. The CDR3 loop is CASSFSSGSYNEQFF. CDR3 nucleotide sequence: TGCGCCAGCAGCTTCTCTAGCGGATCATACAATGAGCAGTTCTTC.

V is TRBV4-1 and J is TRBJ1-1; D perhaps matches TRBD1 (6 bases). The V end lost 4 bases, the J end lost 4 bases, and 16 bases lay between the germline ends. This CDR3 comprises 15 residues. CDR1 is MGHRA and CDR2 is YSYEKL in the germline V gene. The CDR3 loop reads CASSPQGGGGTEAFF. CDR3 nucleotide sequence: TGCGCCAGCAGCCCCCAAGGCGGGGGCGGCACTGAAGCTTTCTTT.

The CDR3: CASSPTLFTEAFF. As DNA, the CDR3 is TGTGCCAGCAGTCCAACCTTATTCACTGAAGCTTTCTTT. The chain recombines TRBV2 with TRBJ1-1; no clear D gene. With 5 bases removed from V and 4 bases from J, the gap between germline ends came to 11 bases. The CDR3 spans 13 residues. In germline, CDR1 is SNHLY, CDR2 FYNNEI.